This T cell receptor (beta chain) was recovered during a study of T cell responses to AZD1222 COVID-19 vaccine. Assay used: immunoSEQ multiplex PCR; TCRdb lists only in-frame clones, some missing. The top ten hold roughly 4.4% of the sample, which has 95,000 to 150,000 clones, roughly 85% seen once. General observations from the study: Spike-wide vaccine-associated CD4 TCRs dominated at 160-218 and 743-854. Baseline serology detected seropositivity in only a handful of AZD1222 recipients. Unmutated variant regions reportedly attract nearly half of all spike-specific TCRs. Repertoires were obtained solely post-peak T cell response.

Trimming took 2 bases from V and 5 from J, leaving 10 bases between them. The length of the CDR3 is 13 residues. Germline loops: CDR1 SGHRS, CDR2 YFSETQ. On this clone itself: Its antigen is unidentified. The sample carries other DNA sequences with the same CDR3.

The chain is built from TRBV5-1 and TRBJ1-1; D is perhaps TRBD1 (6 bases). This clonotype was obtained from an adult who received the AZD1222 COVID-19 vaccine. Sequenced here: peripheral blood, sampled 28 days after the second AZD1222 dose. The CDR3 is CASSFEGGTEAFF. CDR3 nucleotide sequence: TGCGCCAGCAGCTTCGAGGGGGGTACTGAAGCTTTCTTT.